This T cell receptor beta chain came from a study of OX40 agonist ivuxolimab in advanced cancers. In the study overall: As their treatment, patients were administered ivuxolimab, an agonistic anti-OX40 (CD134) antibody.

Blood samples were obtained at baseline, cycle 4 day 1, and cycle 7 day 1. Measured with immunoSEQ multiplex PCR; TCRdb has only the in-frame clones, and not every one. The sample consists of some 83,000 clones, approximately 84% of them appearing once. CDR1 and CDR2 (germline): GTSNPN, SVGIG (reference sequence). The V gene lost 2 bases and the J gene lost 4 bases, with 6 bases spanning the gap. This CDR3 region has 11 residues. The J gene is TRBJ2-7, the V gene TRBV30, with D unclear. This receptor was taken from an adult with an advanced solid tumor such as melanoma, head and neck, liver or kidney cancer. Sequences were derived from CD4+ or CD8+ T cells sorted from blood, sampled in a trial of the OX40 agonist ivuxolimab. CDR3 bases: TGTGCCTGGAGTAAACAGTACGAGCAGTACTTC. Translating gives CAWSKQYEQYF. Complete variable domain (other parts from reference TRBV30 and TRBJ2-7): SQTIHQWPATLVQPVGSPLSLECTVEGTSNPNLYWYRQAAGRGLQLLFYSVGIGQISSEVPQNLSASRPQDRQFILSSKKLLLSDSGFYLCAWSKQYEQYFGPGTRLTVT.